This is a list of T cell receptor beta chains from one sample in a study of blood T cell repertoires in COVID-19. Sequenced by immunoSEQ multiplex PCR; TCRdb stores in-frame clones only, minus some. The table lists some 150,000 clones, 81% of them singletons. The sample comprised peripheral blood. The receptors were sampled from a woman aged 60-75 years with active or convalescent COVID-19. Each CDR3 is given with its conserved first and last residue. Fields, in order: V gene, J gene, D gene, clone size, CDR3 protein, CDR3 DNA. D genes are given only for firm matches. Rows may omit the clone size; those that give it use once, few, many or a size class.

TRBV7-8	TRBJ2-7	TRBD2	few	CASSFGTILGIKQQYF	TGTGCCAGCAGCTTCGGGACTATACTGGGGATTAAACAGCAGTACTTC
TRBV4-3	TRBJ1-5	.	once	CASSQELAAFNQPQHF	TGCGCCAGCAGCCAAGAGCTGGCGGCTTTCAATCAGCCCCAGCATTTT
TRBV7-7	TRBJ2-7	.	.	CASSLQQGTSYEQYF	TGTGCTAGCAGCTTACAGCAGGGGACGTCCTACGAGCAGTACTTC
TRBV14	TRBJ2-3	.	.	CASAPPRGGAHTDTQYF	TGTGCCAGCGCCCCCCCGCGTGGGGGGGCCCACACAGATACGCAGTATTTT
TRBV6-2/TRBV6-3	TRBJ1-5	.	.	CASSYRPRTHRTNQPQHF	TGTGCCAGCAGTTACAGGCCTCGGACTCACCGGACCAATCAGCCCCAGCATTTT
TRBV28	TRBJ1-4	.	.	CASKGGWDEKLFF	TGTGCCAGTAAAGGGGGTTGGGACGAAAAACTGTTTTTT
TRBV6-2/TRBV6-3	TRBJ2-7	TRBD2	.	CASSYSIGRAPEQYF	TGTGCCAGCAGTTACTCGATCGGGAGGGCCCCCGAGCAGTACTTC
TRBV6-5	TRBJ2-5	.	few	CASSSSQGPQTQYF	TGTGCCAGCAGTTCGTCGCAGGGTCCGCAGACCCAGTACTTC
TRBV7-9	TRBJ1-6	.	.	CASSLVRGYNSPLHF	TGTGCCAGCAGCTTAGTCCGGGGCTATAATTCACCCCTCCACTTT
TRBV13	TRBJ2-7	TRBD2	.	CASSQAGAGYEQYF	TGTGCCAGCAGCCAAGCGGGGGCGGGATACGAGCAGTACTTC
TRBV7-2	TRBJ2-1	TRBD2	.	CASSLTAGVAYNEQFF	TGTGCCAGCAGCTTAACAGCGGGAGTTGCCTACAATGAGCAGTTCTTC
TRBV11-2	TRBJ1-1	TRBD1	.	CASSGQGAVSDTEAFF	TGTGCCAGCAGTGGACAGGGGGCGGTTAGCGACACTGAAGCTTTCTTT
TRBV28	TRBJ2-1	.	.	CASSFVGVRNEQFF	TGTGCCAGCAGTTTTGTGGGAGTGAGAAATGAGCAGTTCTTC
TRBV5-1	TRBJ2-2	TRBD1	.	CASSLVRDSYTGELFF	TGCGCCAGCAGCTTGGTCCGGGACAGTTACACCGGGGAGCTGTTTTTT
TRBV2	TRBJ1-3	.	.	CASSEMGRGGNTIYF	TGTGCCAGCAGTGAGATGGGGCGCGGAGGAAACACCATATATTTT
TRBV30	TRBJ2-3	.	.	CAWSAQSSTDTQYF	TGTGCCTGGAGTGCGCAGTCTAGCACAGATACGCAGTATTTT
TRBV13	TRBJ1-4	.	.	CASSPATNEKLFF	TGTGCCAGCAGCCCCGCAACTAATGAAAAACTGTTTTTT
TRBV2	TRBJ1-2	.	.	CASTGVGGLLGGYTF	TGTGCCAGCACCGGCGTAGGAGGGCTATTAGGTGGCTACACCTTC
TRBV5-1	TRBJ1-5	.	.	CASSFSFNQPQHF	TGCGCCAGCAGCTTCTCTTTTAATCAGCCCCAGCATTTT
TRBV28	TRBJ1-1	.	.	CASSINPVDTEAFF	TGTGCCAGCAGTATCAACCCGGTGGACACTGAAGCTTTCTTT
TRBV19	TRBJ1-2	TRBD1	once	CASSTTDRAKGYTF	TGTGCCAGTAGTACCACCGACAGGGCTAAGGGCTACACCTTC
TRBV20-1	TRBJ1-1	.	.	CSASLGSEAFF	TGCAGTGCTAGTCTGGGCTCTGAAGCTTTCTTT
TRBV2	TRBJ2-7	TRBD1	.	CASSGGTVVDEQYF	TGTGCCAGCAGTGGAGGGACAGTGGTGGACGAGCAGTACTTC
TRBV29-1	TRBJ1-1	.	.	CSVVVQAATEAFF	TGCAGCGTTGTTGTACAGGCGGCCACTGAAGCTTTCTTT
TRBV5-1	TRBJ1-1	TRBD1	.	CASSYRDRDTEAFF	TGCGCCAGCAGCTACCGGGACAGGGACACTGAAGCTTTCTTT
TRBV30	TRBJ1-5	TRBD1	.	CAWSVKQGVDNQPQHF	TGTGCCTGGAGTGTAAAGCAGGGGGTAGACAATCAGCCCCAGCATTTT
TRBV10-3	TRBJ2-1	.	.	CAISSQDLGDNEQFF	TGTGCCATCAGTTCCCAAGACCTCGGGGACAATGAGCAGTTCTTC
TRBV11-2	TRBJ2-7	TRBD2	.	CASSWGGAYEQYF	TGTGCCAGCAGCTGGGGGGGGGCCTACGAGCAGTACTTC
TRBV24-1	TRBJ2-1	.	.	CATSASSYNEQFF	TGTGCCACCAGTGCGAGCTCCTACAATGAGCAGTTCTTC
TRBV7-9	TRBJ1-2	.	.	CASSVRQSSNSGYTF	TGTGCCAGCAGCGTCAGACAGTCGAGCAACTCGGGCTACACCTTC
TRBV28	TRBJ2-7	.	.	CASSLLGGYEQYF	TGTGCCAGCAGTTTACTGGGGGGCTACGAGCAGTACTTC
TRBV4-1	TRBJ2-1	.	.	CASSQEFFLSEQFF	TGCGCCAGCAGCCAGGAGTTTTTCTTGTCGGAGCAGTTCTTC
TRBV6-5	TRBJ1-2	TRBD1	many	CASSRIQGGNYGYTF	TGTGCCAGCAGTAGGATACAGGGGGGCAACTATGGCTACACCTTC
TRBV4-3	TRBJ2-7	TRBD2	.	CASSQDTSGSDEQYF	TGCGCCAGCAGCCAAGACACTAGCGGGAGTGACGAGCAGTACTTC
TRBV19	TRBJ2-1	TRBD2	.	CASSPGGYNEQFF	TGTGCCAGTAGCCCGGGAGGGTACAATGAGCAGTTCTTC
TRBV9	TRBJ1-2	TRBD1	few	CASSVDPGGHGYTF	TGTGCCAGCAGCGTTGACCCAGGGGGGCATGGCTACACCTTC
TRBV9	TRBJ2-1	TRBD2	.	CASSDGTSGNNEQFF	TGTGCCAGCAGCGACGGGACTAGCGGAAACAATGAGCAGTTCTTC
TRBV28	TRBJ1-2	.	.	CASSRNYGYTF	TGTGCCAGCAGCCGGAACTATGGCTACACCTTC
TRBV7-8	TRBJ2-7	TRBD1	.	CASSLVGRTGTSYEQYF	TGTGCCAGCAGCTTAGTGGGAAGGACAGGGACGTCCTACGAGCAGTACTTC
TRBV5-1	TRBJ2-5	.	.	CASSENTQGGKTQYF	TGCGCCAGCAGCGAAAATACACAGGGGGGGAAGACCCAGTACTTC
TRBV3-1/TRBV3-2	TRBJ2-6	TRBD1	.	CASSQSGTGHSGANVLTF	TGTGCCAGCAGCCAGTCCGGGACAGGGCATTCTGGGGCCAACGTCCTGACTTTC
TRBV18	TRBJ2-5	.	.	CASSRITTGQETQYF	TGTGCCAGCTCACGGATCACGACAGGCCAAGAGACCCAGTACTTC
TRBV28	TRBJ2-7	TRBD2	.	CASTQLAGGVYEQYF	TGTGCCAGCACCCAACTAGCGGGAGGGGTCTACGAGCAGTACTTC
TRBV29-1	TRBJ2-2	TRBD1	.	CSVVGTGVDRELFF	TGCAGCGTTGTCGGTACAGGGGTCGACCGGGAGCTGTTTTTT
TRBV7-9	TRBJ1-1	.	.	CASTTMEVAEAFF	TGTGCCAGCACGACTATGGAGGTGGCTGAAGCTTTCTTT
TRBV12-3/TRBV12-4	TRBJ2-5	.	.	CASRQGEETQYF	TGTGCCAGCAGACAGGGTGAAGAGACCCAGTACTTC
TRBV19	TRBJ1-2	TRBD1	.	CASSITGTGSFSDGYTF	TGTGCCAGTAGTATAACCGGGACAGGGAGTTTTAGTGATGGCTACACCTTC
TRBV28	TRBJ1-1	.	.	CASSLMGGTEAFF	TGTGCCAGCAGTTTAATGGGGGGTACTGAAGCTTTCTTT
TRBV11-2	TRBJ1-6	TRBD1	.	CASSPGQGDYSPLHF	TGTGCCAGCAGTCCGGGACAGGGTGATTATTCACCCCTCCACTTT
TRBV7-9	TRBJ1-1	.	.	CASSRVPMNTEAFF	TGTGCCAGCAGTCGGGTCCCAATGAACACTGAAGCTTTCTTT
TRBV6-5	TRBJ2-2	TRBD1	.	CASSYLTGVGSGELFF	TGTGCCAGCAGTTACCTGACAGGGGTGGGATCCGGGGAGCTGTTTTTT
TRBV5-6	TRBJ1-1	TRBD1	once	CASSLVRGRYSGAFF	TGTGCCAGCAGCTTGGTTAGGGGGCGATATTCTGGAGCTTTCTTT
TRBV18	TRBJ1-3	TRBD1	.	CASSQGAGNTIYF	TGTGCCAGCTCCCAGGGGGCTGGAAACACCATATATTTT
TRBV18	TRBJ2-6	TRBD1	.	CASSPRLGQGATGANVLTF	TGTGCCAGCTCACCACGGCTGGGACAGGGGGCTACCGGGGCCAACGTCCTGACTTTC